This entry lists 14 T cell receptor beta chains sequenced from one sample in a study of cytomegalovirus exposure and HLA in healthy donors. Primers for the PCR totalled 60 Vbeta and 13 Jbeta. Sequenced by immunoSEQ multiplex PCR; TCRdb stores in-frame clones only, minus some. The sample table sets out 45,000 to 65,000 clones. Sequenced: PBMCs. The receptors come from a man aged 18 to 30 in good health and CMV-seropositive.

The CDR3 spells CAWRGTVGNTIYF. The CDR3 DNA reads as TGTGCCTGGCGGGGGACAGTTGGAAACACCATATATTTT. The chain employs TRBV30 and TRBJ1-3; 7 nucleotides align to TRBD1. Germline CDR1 and CDR2: GTSNPN and SVGIG (reference sequence). CDR3 size: 13 residues. V lost 5 bases and J lost 3; bases outside the gene matches: 4.

The chain is built from TRBV18 and TRBJ2-3, with 9 bases that match TRBD1. The CDR3 totals 15 residues. V lost 3 bases, J lost 4 bases, and 5 bases stayed unmatched. Germline CDR1 KGHSH, CDR2 LQKENI. The CDR3 spells CASSPGQGYSDTQYF. The CDR3 nucleotides read TGTGCCAGCTCACCTGGACAGGGGTACTCAGATACGCAGTATTTT.

The rearrangement uses TRBV18 and TRBJ2-3, with TRBD2 identical over 11 bases. The J segment lost 5 bases and the V segment lost 5 bases, leaving 9 bases of the junction unmatched. Per the germline V gene, CDR1 is KGHSH and CDR2 is LQKENI. CDR3 length: 16 residues. CDR3 nucleotide sequence: TGTGCCAGCTCATTTACAACTAGCGGGAGTAAAGATACGCAGTATTTT. Amino acids: CASSFTTSGSKDTQYF.

The chain recombines TRBV9 with TRBJ1-1, with TRBD1 matching over 7 bases. Germline loops: CDR1 SGDLS, CDR2 YYNGEE. Losses at the gene ends were 4 bases for V and 6 bases for J; bases not matched to a gene: 6. The CDR3 extends over 13 amino acids. CDR3 sequence: CASSPWTGSEAFF. Here the CDR3 DNA reads TGTGCCAGCAGCCCTTGGACAGGTTCTGAAGCTTTCTTT.

The chain couples TRBV19 to TRBJ1-2; D is ambiguous. Germline V gene sequence: CDR1 LNHDA, CDR2 SQIVND (reference sequence). V dropped 7 bases and J dropped 1 base, with 16 bases sitting between them. This CDR3 is 15 amino acids long. The CDR3 sequence is CASTPARHLNYGYTF. The DNA of the CDR3 is TGTGCCAGTACCCCGGCCCGACACCTTAACTATGGCTACACCTTC.

DNA of the CDR3: TGTGCCTGGAGTGTAAAGACTATAGGGTCACCCCTCCACTTT. This translates into CAWSVKTIGSPLHF. The chain combines TRBV30 with TRBJ1-6; D gene uncertain. Trimming removed 0 bases at V and 10 bases at J, with 13 bases between. Germline V gene lookup returns CDR1 GTSNPN and CDR2 SVGIG (reference sequence). The CDR3 extends over 14 amino acids.

This sequence joins TRBV29-1 and TRBJ2-1; D ambiguous. V was cut by 5 bases and J by 10 bases, with 9 bases left in between. This CDR3 is 10 amino acids long. Per the germline V gene, CDR1 is SQVTM and CDR2 is ANQGSEA. For the CDR3, the DNA is TGCAGCGTTCCCGACTCGGAGCAGTTCTTC. Translated, it gives CSVPDSEQFF.

With respect to this clone: Distinct nucleotide sequences in the sample also encode this CDR3. V and J are TRBV18 and TRBJ2-7; TRBD2 agrees at 9 bases. The germline CDR1 and CDR2 sequences are KGHSH and LQKENI. The J segment lost 1 base and the V segment lost 3 bases, leaving 10 bases of the junction unmatched. This CDR3 comprises 17 residues. The CDR3 spells CASSPLPGLATSYEQYF. The CDR3 bases are TGTGCCAGCTCACCCCTGCCGGGACTAGCCACGTCCTACGAGCAGTACTTC.

The rearrangement links TRBV5-1 to TRBJ1-1, with a possible D match to TRBD1 (5 bases). The CDR3 is 16 residues long. Germline CDR1 and CDR2: SGHRS and YFSETQ. Trimming removed 4 bases at V and 2 bases at J, with 18 bases between. In nucleotides, the CDR3 is TGCGCCAGCAGCGGGGGGGACGGGACGTCCAACACTGAAGCTTTCTTT. This sequence encodes CASSGGDGTSNTEAFF.

The V and J genes are TRBV9 and TRBJ2-2, with 7 bases fitting TRBD2. Germline V gene sequence: CDR1 SGDLS, CDR2 YYNGEE. V gave up 0 bases and J gave up 0 bases; unmatched junction bases: 2. The CDR3 is 16 residues long. The CDR3 coding sequence is TGTGCCAGCAGCGTAGGGGAGGGCTCGAACACCGGGGAGCTGTTTTTT. Amino acids: CASSVGEGSNTGELFF.

V and J are TRBV15 and TRBJ1-1; 9 bases are shared with TRBD1. The CDR3 runs to 16 residues. Germline CDR1 LNHNV, CDR2 YYDKDF (reference sequence). J was trimmed by 0 bases and V by 3 bases; bases with no gene match: 5. The CDR3 loop is CATSRPGQGMNTEAFF. Here the CDR3 DNA reads TGTGCCACCAGCAGGCCGGGACAGGGCATGAACACTGAAGCTTTCTTT. Based on the CDR3 plus reference TRBV15 and TRBJ1-1, the full variable domain is DAMVIQNPRYQVTQFGKPVTLSCSQTLNHNVMYWYQQKSSQAPKLLFHYYDKDFNNEADTPDNFQSRRPNTSFCFLDIRSPGLGDTAMYLCATSRPGQGMNTEAFFGQGTRLTVV.

The rearrangement links TRBV14 to TRBJ2-1; 7 positions match TRBD2. The V gene end was trimmed by 1 base and the J gene end by 9 bases; junction bases not matched to a gene: 6. The CDR3 is made up of 14 amino acids. CDR1 is SGHDN, CDR2 FVKESK, per germline. The CDR3 DNA reads as TGTGCCAGCAGCCAAGGGACTAGAGGAATTGAGCAGTTCTTC. Its translation: CASSQGTRGIEQFF.

The chain combines TRBV7-2 with TRBJ1-5; the match to TRBD1 covers 9 bases. The V and J ends lost 7 bases and 4 bases, in that order; junction bases with no gene match: 5. Germline V CDR1 and CDR2: SGHTA, FQGNSA. CDR3 length equals 14 residues. DNA of the CDR3: TGTGCCAGCACCCGGGACAGGGCAAATCAGCCCCAGCATTTT. It specifies CASTRDRANQPQHF. Full variable domain (remainder filled in from reference TRBV7-2 and TRBJ1-5): GAGVSQSPSNKVTEKGKDVELRCDPISGHTALYWYRQSLGQGLEFLIYFQGNSAPDKSGLPSDRFSAERTGGSVSTLTIQRTQQEDSAVYLCASTRDRANQPQHFGDGTRLSIL.

J is TRBJ1-4 and V is TRBV30; D gene uncertain. The V and J ends lost 3 bases and 0 bases respectively, with 14 bases between them. Germline lookup yields CDR1 GTSNPN and CDR2 SVGIG (reference sequence). CDR3 length equals 16 residues. The CDR3 spells CAWRGRTLSTNEKLFF. The CDR3 nucleotides are TGTGCCTGGAGGGGGAGGACCCTATCAACTAATGAAAAACTGTTTTTT.